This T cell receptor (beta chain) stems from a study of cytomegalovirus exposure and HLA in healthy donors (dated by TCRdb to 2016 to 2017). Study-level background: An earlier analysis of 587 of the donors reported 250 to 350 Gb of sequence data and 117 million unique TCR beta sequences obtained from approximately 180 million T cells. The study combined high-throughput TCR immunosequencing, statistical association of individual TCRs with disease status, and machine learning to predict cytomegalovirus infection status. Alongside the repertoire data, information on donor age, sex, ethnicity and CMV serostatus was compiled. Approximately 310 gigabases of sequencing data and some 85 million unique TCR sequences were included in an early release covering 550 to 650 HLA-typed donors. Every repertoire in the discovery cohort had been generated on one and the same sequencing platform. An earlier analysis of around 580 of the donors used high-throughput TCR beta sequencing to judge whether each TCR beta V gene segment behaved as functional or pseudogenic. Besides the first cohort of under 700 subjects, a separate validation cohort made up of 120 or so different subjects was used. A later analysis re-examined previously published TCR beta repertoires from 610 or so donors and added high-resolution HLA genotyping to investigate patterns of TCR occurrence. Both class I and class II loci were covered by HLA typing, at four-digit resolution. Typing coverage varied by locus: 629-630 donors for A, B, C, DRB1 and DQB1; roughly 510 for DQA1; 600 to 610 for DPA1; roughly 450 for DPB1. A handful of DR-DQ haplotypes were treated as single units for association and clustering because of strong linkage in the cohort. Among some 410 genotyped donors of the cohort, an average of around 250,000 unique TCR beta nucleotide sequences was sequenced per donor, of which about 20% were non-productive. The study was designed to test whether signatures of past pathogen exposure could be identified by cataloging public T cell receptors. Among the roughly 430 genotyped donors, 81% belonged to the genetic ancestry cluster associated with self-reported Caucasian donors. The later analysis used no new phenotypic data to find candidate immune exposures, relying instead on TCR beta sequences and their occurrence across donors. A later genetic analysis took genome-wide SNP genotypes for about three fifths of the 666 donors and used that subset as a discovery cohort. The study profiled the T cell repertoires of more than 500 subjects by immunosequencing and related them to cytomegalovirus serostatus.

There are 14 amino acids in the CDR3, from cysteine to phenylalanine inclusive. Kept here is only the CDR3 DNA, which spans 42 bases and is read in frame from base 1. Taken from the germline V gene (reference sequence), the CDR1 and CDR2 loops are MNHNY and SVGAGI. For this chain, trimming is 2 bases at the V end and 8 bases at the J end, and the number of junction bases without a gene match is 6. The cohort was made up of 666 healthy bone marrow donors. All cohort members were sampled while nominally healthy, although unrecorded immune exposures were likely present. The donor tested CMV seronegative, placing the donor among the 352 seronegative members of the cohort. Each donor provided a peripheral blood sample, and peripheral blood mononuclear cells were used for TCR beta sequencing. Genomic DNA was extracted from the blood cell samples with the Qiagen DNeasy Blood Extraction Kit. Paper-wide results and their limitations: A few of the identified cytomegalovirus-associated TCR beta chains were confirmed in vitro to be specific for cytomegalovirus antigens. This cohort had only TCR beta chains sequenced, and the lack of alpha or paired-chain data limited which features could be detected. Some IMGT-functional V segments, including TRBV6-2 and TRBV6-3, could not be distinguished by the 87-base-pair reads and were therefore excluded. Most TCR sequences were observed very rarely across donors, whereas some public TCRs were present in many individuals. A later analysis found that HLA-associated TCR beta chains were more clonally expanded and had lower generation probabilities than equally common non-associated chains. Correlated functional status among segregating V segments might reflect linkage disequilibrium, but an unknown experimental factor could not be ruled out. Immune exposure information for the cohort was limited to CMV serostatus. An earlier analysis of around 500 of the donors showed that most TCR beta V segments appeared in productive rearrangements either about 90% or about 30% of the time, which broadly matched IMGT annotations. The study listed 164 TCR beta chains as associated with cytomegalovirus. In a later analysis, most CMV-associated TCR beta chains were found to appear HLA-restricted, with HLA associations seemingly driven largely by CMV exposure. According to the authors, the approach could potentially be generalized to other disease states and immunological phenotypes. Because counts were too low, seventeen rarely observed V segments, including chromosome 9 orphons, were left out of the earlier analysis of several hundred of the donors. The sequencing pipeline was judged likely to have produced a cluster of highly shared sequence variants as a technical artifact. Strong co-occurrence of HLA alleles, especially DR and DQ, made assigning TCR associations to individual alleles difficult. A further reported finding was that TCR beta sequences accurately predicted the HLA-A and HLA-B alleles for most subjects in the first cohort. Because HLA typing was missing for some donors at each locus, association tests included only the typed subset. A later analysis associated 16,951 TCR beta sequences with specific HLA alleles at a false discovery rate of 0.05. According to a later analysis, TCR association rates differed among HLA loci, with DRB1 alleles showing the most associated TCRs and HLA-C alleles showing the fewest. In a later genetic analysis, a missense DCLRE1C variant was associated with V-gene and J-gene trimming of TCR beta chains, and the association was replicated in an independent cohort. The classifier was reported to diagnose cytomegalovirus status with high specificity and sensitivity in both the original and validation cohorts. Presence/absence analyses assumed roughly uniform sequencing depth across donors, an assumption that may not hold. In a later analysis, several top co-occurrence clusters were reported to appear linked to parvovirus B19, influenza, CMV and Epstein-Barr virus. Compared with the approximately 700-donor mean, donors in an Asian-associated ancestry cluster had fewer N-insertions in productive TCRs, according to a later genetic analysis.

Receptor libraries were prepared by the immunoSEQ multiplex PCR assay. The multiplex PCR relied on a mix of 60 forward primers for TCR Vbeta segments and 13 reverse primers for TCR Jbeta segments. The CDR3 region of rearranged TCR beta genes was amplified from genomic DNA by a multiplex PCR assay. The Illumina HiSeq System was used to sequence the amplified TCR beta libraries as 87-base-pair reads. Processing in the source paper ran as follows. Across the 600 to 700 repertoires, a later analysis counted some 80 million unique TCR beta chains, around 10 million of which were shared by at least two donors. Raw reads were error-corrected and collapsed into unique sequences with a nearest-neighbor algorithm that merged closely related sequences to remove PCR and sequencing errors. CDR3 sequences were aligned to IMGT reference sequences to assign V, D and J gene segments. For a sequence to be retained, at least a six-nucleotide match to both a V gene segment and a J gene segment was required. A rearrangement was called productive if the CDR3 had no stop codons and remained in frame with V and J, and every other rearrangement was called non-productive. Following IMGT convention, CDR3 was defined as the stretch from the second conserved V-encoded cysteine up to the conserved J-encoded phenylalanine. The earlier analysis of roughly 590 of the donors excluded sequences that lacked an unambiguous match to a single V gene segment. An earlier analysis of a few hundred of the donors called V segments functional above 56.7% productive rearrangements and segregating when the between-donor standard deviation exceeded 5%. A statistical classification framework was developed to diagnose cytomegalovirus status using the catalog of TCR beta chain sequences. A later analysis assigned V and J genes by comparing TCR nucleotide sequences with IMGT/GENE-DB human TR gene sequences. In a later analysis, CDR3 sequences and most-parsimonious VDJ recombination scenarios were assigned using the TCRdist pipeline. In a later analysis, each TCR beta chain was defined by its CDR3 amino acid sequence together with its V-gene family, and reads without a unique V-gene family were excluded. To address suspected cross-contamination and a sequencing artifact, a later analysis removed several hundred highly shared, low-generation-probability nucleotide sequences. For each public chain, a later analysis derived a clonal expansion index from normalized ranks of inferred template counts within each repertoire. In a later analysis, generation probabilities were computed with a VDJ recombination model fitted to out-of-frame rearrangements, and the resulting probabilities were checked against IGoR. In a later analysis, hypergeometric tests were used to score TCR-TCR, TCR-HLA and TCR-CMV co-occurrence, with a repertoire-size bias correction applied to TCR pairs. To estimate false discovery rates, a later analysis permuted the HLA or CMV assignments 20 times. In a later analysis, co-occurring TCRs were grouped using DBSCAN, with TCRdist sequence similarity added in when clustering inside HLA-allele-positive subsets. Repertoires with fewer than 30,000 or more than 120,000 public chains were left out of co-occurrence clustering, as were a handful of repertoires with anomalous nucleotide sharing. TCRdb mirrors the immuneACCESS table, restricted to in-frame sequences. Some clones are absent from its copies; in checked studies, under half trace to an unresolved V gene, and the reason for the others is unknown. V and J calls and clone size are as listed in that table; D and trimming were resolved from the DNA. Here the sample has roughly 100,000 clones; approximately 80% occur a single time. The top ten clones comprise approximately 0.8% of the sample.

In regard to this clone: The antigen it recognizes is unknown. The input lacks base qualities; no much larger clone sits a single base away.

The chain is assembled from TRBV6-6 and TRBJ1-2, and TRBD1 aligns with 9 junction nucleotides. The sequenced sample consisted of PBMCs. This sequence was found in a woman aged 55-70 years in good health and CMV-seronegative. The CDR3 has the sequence CASSYATGGGGYTF. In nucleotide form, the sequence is TGTGCCAGCAGTTACGCCACAGGGGGCGGCGGCTACACCTTC.